This TCR beta chain originates from a study of T cells in Graves' hyperthyroidism and ophthalmopathy. RNA transcripts were the template for amplifying TCR beta CDR3 regions. TCR CDR3 underwent first-round RT-PCR with the HTBI primer set. From the multiplex PCR reads, TCRdb called clonotypes with MiXCR, one entry per CDR3 protein. The sample has hundreds of thousands of distinct CDR3 sequences, more than 15% seen once; the top ten hold less than 15%. The sample comprised blood. This clonotype originated in a woman aged 18-30 years with Graves' hyperthyroidism.

CDR3 DNA sequence: TGTGCCAGCTCAAAACTACGTCGCCGGAAGAAGAGCCACGAGCAGTACTTC. The encoded protein is CASSKLRRRKKSHEQYF. The chain is built from TRBV18 and TRBJ2-7; D unresolved. Germline V gene data show CDR1 as KGHSH and CDR2 as LQKENI. V was shortened by 5 bases and J by 5 bases, with 25 bases between the two germline ends. The CDR3 loop spans 17 amino acids. Full variable domain (remainder filled in from reference TRBV18 and TRBJ2-7): NAGVMQNPRHLVRRRGQEARLRCSPMKGHSHVYWYRQLPEEGLKFMVYLQKENIIDESGMPKERFSAEFPKEGPSILRIQQVVRGDSAAYFCASSKLRRRKKSHEQYFGPGTRLTVT.